The T cell receptor beta chain described here comes from a study of identical twins. The study, taken as a whole, reports: Twin sharing of out-of-frame TCR alpha was underestimated by models in monozygotic pairs. Interpretation of the results relied on cross-sectional statistical analysis and not on following the same donors. Insertions were reduced in abundant cord blood beta clonotypes but not in memory repertoires.

The germline V gene has CDR1 MGHRA and CDR2 YSYEKL. This CDR3 is 15 amino acids long. The V and J ends lost 5 bases and 7 bases, in that order; junction bases with no gene match: 8. In the case of this clonotype: Its antigen is unidentified.

All donors comprised healthy Caucasians. TCRdb reprocessed the 5' RACE reads via MiXCR and lists one record per CDR3 protein. This sample has more than 1.5 million distinct CDR3 sequences, with about 32% found just once. The TCR sequence derives from a newborn girl in good health. Sample: cord blood. The rearrangement joins TRBV4-1 to TRBJ1-1; TRBD1 matches at 12 bases. CDR3 residues: CASSIRDRGRDEAFF. In DNA form, the CDR3 reads TGCGCCAGCAGCATTCGGGACAGGGGGCGGGATGAAGCTTTCTTT.